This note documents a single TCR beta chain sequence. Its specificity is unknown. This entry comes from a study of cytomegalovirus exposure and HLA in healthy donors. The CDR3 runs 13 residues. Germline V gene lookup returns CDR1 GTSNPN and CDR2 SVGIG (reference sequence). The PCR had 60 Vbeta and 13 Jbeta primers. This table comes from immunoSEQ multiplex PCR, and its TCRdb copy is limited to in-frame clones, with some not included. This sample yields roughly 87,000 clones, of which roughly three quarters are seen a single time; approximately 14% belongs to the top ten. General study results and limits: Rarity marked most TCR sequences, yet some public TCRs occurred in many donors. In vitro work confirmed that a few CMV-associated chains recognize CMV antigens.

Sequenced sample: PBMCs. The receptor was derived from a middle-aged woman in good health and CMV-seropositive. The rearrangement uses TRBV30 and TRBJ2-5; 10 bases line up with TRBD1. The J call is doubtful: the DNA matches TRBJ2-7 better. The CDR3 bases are TGTGCCTGGGGGACAGGGGCCTCCTACGAGCAGTACTTC. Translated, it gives CAWGTGASYEQYF.